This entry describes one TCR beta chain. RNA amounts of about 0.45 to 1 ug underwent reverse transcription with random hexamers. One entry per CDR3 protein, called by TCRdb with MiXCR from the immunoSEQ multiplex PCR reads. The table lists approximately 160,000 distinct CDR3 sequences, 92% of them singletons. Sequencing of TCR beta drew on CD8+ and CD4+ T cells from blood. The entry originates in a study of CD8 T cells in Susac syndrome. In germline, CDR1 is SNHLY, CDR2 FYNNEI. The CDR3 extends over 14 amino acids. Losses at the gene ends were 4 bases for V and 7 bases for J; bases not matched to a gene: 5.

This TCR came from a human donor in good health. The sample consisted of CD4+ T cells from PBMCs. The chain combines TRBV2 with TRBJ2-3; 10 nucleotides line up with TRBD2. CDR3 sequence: CASSGGTSAYTQYF. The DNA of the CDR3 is TGTGCCAGCAGTGGAGGGACTAGCGCGTATACGCAGTATTTT.